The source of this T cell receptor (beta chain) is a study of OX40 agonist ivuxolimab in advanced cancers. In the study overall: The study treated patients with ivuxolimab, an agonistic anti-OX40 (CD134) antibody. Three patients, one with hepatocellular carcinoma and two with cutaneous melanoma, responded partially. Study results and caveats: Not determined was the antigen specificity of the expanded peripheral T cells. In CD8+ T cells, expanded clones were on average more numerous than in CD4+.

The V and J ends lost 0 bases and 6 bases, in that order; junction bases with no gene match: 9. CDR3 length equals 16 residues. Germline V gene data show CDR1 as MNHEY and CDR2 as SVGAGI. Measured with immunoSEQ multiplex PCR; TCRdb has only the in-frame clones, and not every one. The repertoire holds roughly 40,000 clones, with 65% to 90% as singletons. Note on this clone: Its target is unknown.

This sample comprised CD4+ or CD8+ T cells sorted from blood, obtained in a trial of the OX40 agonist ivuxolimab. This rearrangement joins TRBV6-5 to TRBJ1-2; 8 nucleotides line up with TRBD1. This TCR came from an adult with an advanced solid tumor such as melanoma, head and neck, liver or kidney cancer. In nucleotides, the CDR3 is TGTGCCAGCAGTTACTCGTCGGCGGACAGGGCTCATGGCTACACCTTC. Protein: CASSYSSADRAHGYTF.